These 21 T cell receptor beta chains share one sample of origin, sequenced in a study of shared clonotypes between healthy human individuals. The assay was immunoSEQ multiplex PCR, and TCRdb's table has in-frame clones only and misses some. The data show about 2.4 million clones, 93% seen once. The sample taken for sequencing was naive CD4+ T cells from PBMCs. Subset meaning: CD45RA+ positively selected. These receptor sequences come from a man aged 18 to 29 in good health. Some clones in this sample may be carry-over from other donors' samples.

This chain links TRBV5-4 with TRBJ1-2; 7 nucleotides align to TRBD1. V gave up 2 bases and J gave up 2 bases; unmatched junction bases: 6. Germline CDR1 is SGHNT and CDR2 is YYREEE (reference sequence). There are 15 residues in the CDR3. The DNA for the CDR3 is TGTGCCAGCAGCTTCTCCCCGGGACAGAACTATGGCTACACCTTC. It specifies CASSFSPGQNYGYTF.

The chain couples TRBV28 to TRBJ1-3; no reliable D call. CDR3 length: 14 residues. Per the germline V gene, CDR1 is MDHEN and CDR2 is SYDVKM. Deletions cut 2 bases from V and 4 bases from J, with 9 bases between. The CDR3 reads CASSLPGYGNTIYF. In nucleotides, the CDR3 is TGTGCCAGCAGTTTACCGGGGTACGGAAACACCATATATTTT.

The chain's CDR3 is CASSRSTGGTNEQFF. The CDR3 nucleotides read TGCGCCAGCAGCCGATCTACAGGGGGCACAAATGAGCAGTTCTTC. The V call is TRBV5-1, the J call TRBJ2-1; 9 nucleotides align to TRBD1. Germline V gene sequence: CDR1 SGHRS, CDR2 YFSETQ. The CDR3 sequence is 15 residues long. Losses at the gene ends were 4 bases for V and 7 bases for J; bases not matched to a gene: 9.

J is TRBJ1-5 and V is TRBV28; D is ambiguous. There are 14 residues in the CDR3. The V gene lost 3 bases and the J gene lost 6 bases, with 12 bases spanning the gap. CDR1 and CDR2 from the germline V gene are MDHEN and SYDVKM. DNA for the CDR3: TGTGCCAGCAGTTTTCGAGTTTTGAGTCAGCCCCAGCATTTT. Its protein is CASSFRVLSQPQHF.

CDR3 sequence (DNA): TGTGCCAGCAGTTTACAGGGGAGTGAAAAACTGTTTTTT. Amino acid sequence: CASSLQGSEKLFF. The chain carries TRBV6-1 and TRBJ1-4, with 7 bases matching TRBD1. The V gene end was trimmed by 5 bases and the J gene end by 7 bases; junction bases not matched to a gene: 4. Germline loops: CDR1 MNHNS, CDR2 SASEGT. The CDR3 is made up of 13 amino acids.

The chain carries TRBV6-1 and TRBJ1-2; 10 bases match TRBD1. The germline V gene has CDR1 MNHNS and CDR2 SASEGT. The trim removed 4 bases at V and 4 bases at J, leaving 6 bases unmatched. This CDR3 has 15 amino acids. The CDR3: CASSAPGQGSYGYTF. The CDR3 DNA follows: TGTGCCAGCAGTGCCCCGGGACAGGGGAGCTATGGCTACACCTTC.

The rearrangement uses TRBV5-6 and TRBJ1-5; 7 nucleotides agree with TRBD1. The germline V gene has CDR1 SGHDT and CDR2 YYEEEE. This CDR3 is 15 amino acids long. After removal of 3 bases from V and 6 bases from J, the junction contained 9 bases not matched to a gene. CDR3 sequence (DNA): TGTGCCAGCAGCTCACGGGGACAGACAAGTCAGCCCCAGCATTTT. Translated, it gives CASSSRGQTSQPQHF.

This clone was recorded only once. This chain joins TRBV7-3 and TRBJ2-7; D is perhaps TRBD1 or TRBD2 (6 bases each). This CDR3 has 14 amino acids. The germline CDR1 and CDR2 sequences are SGHTA and FQGTGA. V was trimmed by 4 bases and J by 2 bases, leaving 12 bases between them. CDR3: CASSSVGGTYEQYF. As DNA, the CDR3 is TGTGCCAGCAGCTCAGTAGGGGGGACCTACGAGCAGTACTTC.

This chain uses TRBV5-1 with TRBJ1-1; the D gene is possibly TRBD1 (5 bases). The V gene lost 0 bases and the J gene lost 4 bases, with 13 bases spanning the gap. The CDR3 is 15 amino acids. Per the germline V gene, CDR1 is SGHRS and CDR2 is YFSETQ. The CDR3 region is CASSLARVGGTEAFF. DNA for the CDR3: TGCGCCAGCAGCTTGGCCAGGGTTGGCGGCACTGAAGCTTTCTTT.

This rearrangement joins TRBV18 to TRBJ2-7; TRBD1 matches at 7 bases. The CDR3 sequence is 14 residues long. V was clipped by 5 bases and J by 2 bases; unmatched bases: 6. Per germline, CDR1 KGHSH and CDR2 LQKENI. The CDR3 is CASSTGTAAYEQYF. The DNA for the CDR3 is TGTGCCAGCTCAACCGGGACAGCCGCCTACGAGCAGTACTTC.

Details on this clone: Being one base from a much bigger clone, this may be a read error. The sample holds other DNA sequences that translate to the same CDR3. The chain joins TRBV5-1 to TRBJ2-2; D is unresolved. Germline CDR1 is SGHRS and CDR2 is YFSETQ. The CDR3 totals 12 residues. Trimming removed 4 bases from V and 1 base from J, with 2 bases in between. The CDR3: CASSVNTGELFF. The CDR3, as DNA: TGCGCCAGCAGCGTGAACACCGGGGAGCTGTTTTTT.

The CDR3 sequence is CASRGGGRGETQYF. In DNA form, the CDR3 reads TGTGCCAGCAGGGGCGGGGGAAGGGGAGAGACCCAGTACTTC. The genes are TRBV5-4 and TRBJ2-5, with 7 bases that match TRBD2. The trim removed 5 bases at V and 4 bases at J, leaving 8 bases unmatched. Germline V CDR1 and CDR2: SGHNT, YYREEE (reference sequence). CDR3 length: 14 residues. The entire variable domain, with the rest obtained from reference TRBV5-4 and TRBJ2-5, is as follows: ETGVTQSPTHLIKTRGQQVTLRCSSQSGHNTVSWYQQALGQGPQFIFQYYREEENGRGNFPPRFSGLQFPNYSSELNVNALELDDSALYLCASRGGGRGETQYFGPGTRLLVL.

This clone was seen just once. V is TRBV6-5 and J is TRBJ2-7, with 8 bases fitting TRBD2. With V trimmed by 7 bases and J by 2 bases, 7 bases remained unmatched. This CDR3 is built from 14 residues. Per germline, CDR1 MNHEY and CDR2 SVGAGI. Here the CDR3 reads CASTFSGETYEQYF. The CDR3 DNA reads as TGTGCCAGCACCTTTAGCGGGGAAACCTACGAGCAGTACTTC.

The chain recombines TRBV7-3 with TRBJ2-3; 7 nucleotides agree with TRBD2. Germline trimming cut 6 bases from V and 0 bases from J; bases unmatched to any gene: 6. This CDR3 region has 15 residues. Germline assignment: CDR1 SGHTA and CDR2 FQGTGA. Here the CDR3 DNA reads TGTGCCAGCAGTAGAGCGGGGCTGAGCACAGATACGCAGTATTTT. It is translated as CASSRAGLSTDTQYF.

The chain recombines TRBV7-3 with TRBJ1-1; D perhaps matches TRBD1 (5 bases). The CDR3 loop spans 15 amino acids. V lost 3 bases and J lost 2, with 13 bases in between. Per the germline V gene, CDR1 is SGHTA and CDR2 is FQGTGA. CDR3 sequence (DNA): TGTGCCAGCAGCTTGGTCAGGGATTTCAACACTGAAGCTTTCTTT. Protein sequence: CASSLVRDFNTEAFF.

CDR3 region: CASSQTRPSETQYF. The CDR3 region has the DNA TGTGCCAGCAGCCAGACCCGACCTTCGGAGACCCAGTACTTC. The V and J genes are TRBV7-9 and TRBJ2-5, with D unclear. CDR1 is SEHNR, CDR2 FQNEAQ, per germline (reference sequence). The ends were cut back, 5 bases at V and 5 bases at J, with 15 bases in the middle. This CDR3 is 14 amino acids long.

The J gene is TRBJ1-2, the V gene TRBV18; D remains ambiguous. With 3 bases removed from V and 8 bases from J, the gap between germline ends came to 10 bases. CDR1 and CDR2 from the germline V gene are KGHSH and LQKENI. This CDR3 has 12 residues. The CDR3 loop reads CASSPRERGYTF. The CDR3 nucleotides read TGTGCCAGCTCACCTAGGGAGCGGGGCTACACCTTC.

The V call is TRBV5-5, the J call TRBJ1-1, with D perhaps matching TRBD1 (6 bases). The germline V gene has CDR1 SGHKS and CDR2 YYEKEE (reference sequence). The CDR3 is made up of 14 amino acids. Trimming took 2 bases from V and 4 from J, leaving 12 bases between them. The CDR3 DNA is TGTGCCAGCAGCTTTACAGGGTCGGGCACTGAAGCTTTCTTT. Translation gives CASSFTGSGTEAFF.

This clone was recorded a few times. Other DNA sequences in the same sample also yield this CDR3. This sequence joins TRBV5-1 and TRBJ2-7; 10 bases align to TRBD2. J lost 3 bases, V lost 3 bases, and 0 bases had no gene match. CDR3 size: 13 residues. Germline assignment: CDR1 SGHRS and CDR2 YFSETQ. The CDR3 region is CASSSSGSYEQYF. The CDR3 nucleotides read TGCGCCAGCAGCTCTAGCGGGAGCTACGAGCAGTACTTC.

The J gene is TRBJ2-2, the V gene TRBV28; either TRBD1 or TRBD2 may fit D (5 bases each). This CDR3 contains 15 residues. With 6 bases removed from V and 7 bases from J, the gap between germline ends came to 18 bases. CDR1 is MDHEN and CDR2 is SYDVKM in the germline V gene. The CDR3 nucleotides read TGTGCCAGCAGGTCTAGGGGCCGGGGTTACGGGGAGCTGTTTTTT. Residues: CASRSRGRGYGELFF.

This rearrangement joins TRBV6-5 to TRBJ2-7; no definite D call. In germline, CDR1 is MNHEY, CDR2 SVGAGI. The CDR3 contains 10 residues. V was clipped by 5 bases and J by 6 bases, with 5 bases between them. CDR3 amino acids: CASSPPEQYF. Written as DNA, the CDR3 is TGTGCCAGCAGTCCCCCCGAGCAGTACTTC.